A single sample gave rise to the 8 T cell receptor beta chains below, sequenced in a study. TCRdb analysed the RT-PCR reads with MiXCR anew, one entry per CDR3 protein. The sample yields around 700,000 distinct CDR3 sequences, 14% seen once. The specimen was memory CD4+ T cells from blood. These receptors were taken from a female donor in good health, serving as a healthy control.

The chain couples TRBV27 to TRBJ2-7; no definite D call. The V end lost 5 bases, the J end lost 0 bases, and 8 bases lay between the germline ends. The CDR3 covers 13 residues. Looked up from germline, CDR1 is MNHEY and CDR2 is SMNVEV (reference sequence). In DNA form, the CDR3 reads TGTGCCAGCAGTCTAAGGATCTCCTACGAGCAGTACTTC. This gives the protein CASSLRISYEQYF.

The sample holds a few counts of this clonotype. The rearrangement uses TRBV5-1 and TRBJ1-1; TRBD1 is a possible D gene (5 bases). CDR3 size: 17 residues. Trimming stripped 4 bases from V and 1 base from J, with 20 bases between. Germline-derived CDR1 and CDR2 are SGHRS and YFSETQ. This CDR3 is CASSPDSFRQTNTEAFF. The CDR3, as DNA: TGCGCCAGCAGCCCCGACTCCTTTAGACAGACGAACACTGAAGCTTTCTTT.

The V gene is TRBV20-1, the J gene TRBJ1-3; D is undetermined. The CDR3 runs to 12 residues. Trimming left V 0 bases short and J 4 bases short, with 4 bases between. Germline values: CDR1 DFQATT, CDR2 SNEGSKA (reference sequence). The CDR3 region has the DNA TGCAGTGCTAGAGATCAGGGAAACACCATATATTTT. Its protein product is CSARDQGNTIYF.

This clonotype came up a few times. J is TRBJ2-1 and V is TRBV5-6, with TRBD1 as a possible D gene (5 bases). Germline lookup yields CDR1 SGHDT and CDR2 YYEEEE. CDR3 size: 14 residues. V was pared by 2 bases and J by 0 bases, with 6 bases between. CDR3 in DNA: TGTGCCAGCAGCTTCGACAGCTCCTACAATGAGCAGTTCTTC. As protein: CASSFDSSYNEQFF.

The rearrangement joins TRBV5-1 to TRBJ2-1; 14 nucleotides agree with TRBD2. CDR3 length equals 16 residues. The trim removed 4 bases at V and 11 bases at J, leaving 11 bases unmatched. Germline values: CDR1 SGHRS, CDR2 YFSETQ. The CDR3 region is CASSLGLAGALTQQFF. In DNA form, the CDR3 reads TGCGCCAGCAGCCTGGGACTAGCGGGAGCTTTGACCCAGCAGTTCTTC.

The CDR3 reads CASISPGLNTEAFF. The CDR3 DNA is TGTGCCAGCATTTCCCCAGGACTGAACACTGAAGCTTTCTTT. The J gene is TRBJ1-1, the V gene TRBV28, with D hard to call. CDR3 length: 14 residues. Per the germline V gene, CDR1 is MDHEN and CDR2 is SYDVKM. V was pared by 7 bases and J by 0 bases, with 12 bases between. Drawing the rest from reference TRBV28 and TRBJ1-1, the complete variable domain is DVKVTQSSRYLVKRTGEKVFLECVQDMDHENMFWYRQDPGLGLRLIYFSYDVKMKEKGDIPEGYSVSREKKERFSLILESASTNQTSMYLCASISPGLNTEAFFGQGTRLTVV.

The chain combines TRBV7-3 with TRBJ2-2; D remains unclear. CDR3 length: 14 amino acids. Germline assignment: CDR1 SGHTA and CDR2 FQGTGA. Trimming left V 0 bases short and J 6 bases short, with 8 bases between. CDR3 nucleotide sequence: TGTGCCAGCAGCTTAACGCTAGTCTCCGGGGAGCTGTTTTTT. Translation gives CASSLTLVSGELFF.

The chain joins TRBV6-2 or TRBV6-3 to TRBJ2-2; 8 bases fit TRBD1. The germline V gene encodes CDR1 MNHEY and CDR2 SVGEGT. The CDR3 is 15 residues long. V trimming: 6 bases; J trimming: 6 bases; junction bases outside the gene matches: 9. The CDR3 loop reads CASRTTGDRAGELFF. CDR3 coding DNA: TGTGCCAGCAGGACGACAGGGGATAGAGCCGGGGAGCTGTTTTTT.